The entry below gives a single TCR beta chain sequence along with its context. Peripheral blood CD8+ and CD4+ T cells were profiled by TCR beta sequencing. Healthy donors served as age- and sex-matched controls. Through negative isolation, CD4+ and CD8+ T cells were obtained, while TEMRA cells were enriched using FACS. Deletions cut 0 bases from V and 1 base from J, with 13 bases between. The CDR3 runs to 17 residues. The source of the sample is a study of CD8 T cells in Susac syndrome. After extraction with the RNeasy kit, about 0.45 to 1 ug of the RNA was reverse transcribed using random hexamers. Amplification of TCR beta CDR3 used immunoSEQ multiplex PCR across 54 Vbeta and 13 Jbeta. TCRdb fed the immunoSEQ multiplex PCR reads into MiXCR, producing one record per CDR3 protein. The table lists 100,000 to 150,000 distinct CDR3 sequences, about 95% of them singletons.

Sequenced sample: CD4+ T cells from PBMCs. This chain links TRBV23-1 with TRBJ1-5; D is ambiguous. TRBV23-1 is identified as an open reading frame with a role that is uncertain. This sequence originates from a human donor in good health. CDR3 nucleotide sequence: TGCGCCAGCAGTCAATCTAGCTCCGGGGTGAGCAATCAGCCCCAGCATTTT. Translation: CASSQSSSGVSNQPQHF.